The present T cell receptor (beta chain) was sequenced within a study of cytomegalovirus exposure and HLA in healthy donors. As for the study in general: The study's early data release held tens of millions of unique TCRs from HLA-typed donors.

General study findings and limits: Overall, approximately 150 TCR beta chains were annotated as cytomegalovirus-associated.

60 Vbeta and 13 Jbeta primers were used in PCR. Some clones are missing from TCRdb's copy, which holds only in-frame ones; the method was immunoSEQ multiplex PCR. The sample totals some 70,000 clones. CDR1 is SGHRS and CDR2 is YFSETQ in the germline V gene. The CDR3 is 15 amino acids. With V trimmed by 4 bases and J by 0 bases, 6 bases remained unmatched. On this clone: Its antigen is undetermined.

The rearrangement joins TRBV5-1 to TRBJ2-5; 7 bases match TRBD2. The sequenced sample consisted of PBMCs. This TCR was recovered from a man aged 35 to 55 in good health and CMV-seronegative. CDR3 bases: TGCGCCAGCAGCCGATCGGGGGGTAACCAAGAGACCCAGTACTTC. It translates to CASSRSGGNQETQYF.